The next 27 T cell receptor beta chains were all read from a single sample in a study of long-term antiretroviral therapy in people with HIV (dated by TCRdb to 2022 to 2024). The immunoSEQ hsTCRB v3.0 assay was used at survey level resolution to sequence the TRB variable region. TCRdb's version of the immuneACCESS table is confined to in-frame rearrangements and falls short of the full clone set. An unresolved V gene accounts for under half of the shortfall where checked; the remainder is of unknown origin. Within this sample are about 18,000 clones, with 65% to 85% of them counted one time only. The ten largest clones take up roughly 18% of the sample. The source material was unsorted PBMCs, sampled 0.6 years after starting antiretroviral therapy. The receptor source for this set is a woman between 18 and 29 years old with HIV.

V is TRBV6-5 and J is TRBJ1-2; maybe TRBD1 (5 bases). Trimming stripped 4 bases from V and 0 bases from J, with 9 bases between. The CDR3 is made up of 14 amino acids. Germline loops: CDR1 MNHEY, CDR2 SVGAGI. The DNA of the CDR3 is TGTGCCAGCAGTTTGCAGACAGCTAACTATGGCTACACCTTC. It encodes CASSLQTANYGYTF.

The V call is TRBV12-5, the J call TRBJ2-3; unclear D gene. CDR1 and CDR2 (germline): LGHNT, FRNRAP. With 5 bases removed from V and 0 bases from J, the gap between germline ends came to 9 bases. The CDR3 is 14 amino acids. The CDR3 loop is CASGPMGSTDTQYF. In DNA form, the CDR3 reads TGTGCTAGTGGTCCAATGGGAAGCACAGATACGCAGTATTTT.

The chain has TRBV6-1 and TRBJ1-4; D ambiguous. Trimming stripped 7 bases from V and 5 bases from J, with 11 bases between. Germline-derived CDR1 and CDR2 are MNHNS and SASEGT. The CDR3 totals 13 residues. CDR3 sequence: CASKLGLNEKLFF. DNA of the CDR3: TGTGCCAGCAAACTAGGCCTAAATGAAAAACTGTTTTTT.

The rearrangement joins TRBV6-5 to TRBJ2-7, with 7 bases aligning to TRBD1. CDR1 is MNHEY, CDR2 SVGAGI, per germline. After removal of 4 bases from V and 5 bases from J, the junction contained 5 bases not matched to a gene. This CDR3 is 13 amino acids long. CDR3 residues: CASSSRQGHEQYF. The CDR3 DNA is TGTGCCAGCAGTTCCCGACAGGGACACGAGCAGTACTTC.

This clone was counted only a few times. This sequence joins TRBV2 and TRBJ2-5, with 12 bases matching TRBD2. The CDR3 contains 13 residues. Germline V gene sequence: CDR1 SNHLY, CDR2 FYNNEI. J gave up 13 bases and V 5 bases, and 8 bases lay outside the gene matches. The CDR3: CASSSGLAGSWYF. As DNA, the CDR3 is TGTGCCAGCAGTTCAGGACTAGCGGGATCCTGGTACTTC.

The J gene is TRBJ1-6, the V gene TRBV19, with D unresolved. Germline loops: CDR1 LNHDA, CDR2 SQIVND (reference sequence). With 6 bases removed from V and 6 bases from J, the gap between germline ends came to 9 bases. This CDR3 has 13 amino acids. The CDR3 DNA reads TGTGCCAGTAGGGACTTGCCTAATTCACCCCTCCACTTT. Translating it yields CASRDLPNSPLHF.

This sequence joins TRBV7-6 and TRBJ1-2; 7 nucleotides align to TRBD1. The CDR3 loop spans 16 amino acids. The V gene's germline CDR1 is SGHVS and CDR2 FNYEAQ. Losses at the gene ends were 3 bases for V and 6 bases for J; bases not matched to a gene: 13. The DNA of the CDR3 is TGTGCCAGCAGCTTGAACTCACACACAGGGGCTCATGGCTACACCTTC. Translation: CASSLNSHTGAHGYTF.

This clone was seen a few times. This chain uses TRBV6-1 with TRBJ1-1; D might be TRBD1 (5 bases). The germline V and J ends were trimmed by 4 bases and 7 bases, with 16 bases remaining between them. Germline-derived CDR1 and CDR2 are MNHNS and SASEGT. This CDR3 is built from 14 residues. In DNA form, the CDR3 reads TGTGCCAGCAGTGGGCGGGGGAAGGGATTTGAAGCTTTCTTT. Amino acids: CASSGRGKGFEAFF.

This clone was detected only a few times. V gene TRBV30 combines with J gene TRBJ1-5; 9 positions match TRBD1. J was trimmed by 7 bases and V by 1 base; bases with no gene match: 2. CDR1 and CDR2 from the germline V gene are GTSNPN and SVGIG (reference sequence). The CDR3 extends over 13 amino acids. The CDR3 sequence is CAWSGTGVQPQHF. The DNA of the CDR3 is TGTGCCTGGAGTGGGACAGGGGTCCAGCCCCAGCATTTT.

The J gene is TRBJ2-1, the V gene TRBV6-1; D remains ambiguous. CDR1 and CDR2 from the germline V gene are MNHNS and SASEGT. V was trimmed by 2 bases and J by 8 bases, leaving 7 bases between them. The CDR3 is made up of 12 amino acids. The CDR3 sequence: CASSELGDEQFF. CDR3 sequence (DNA): TGTGCCAGCAGTGAACTGGGCGATGAGCAGTTCTTC.

The V call is TRBV4-1, the J call TRBJ2-7, with D uncertain. The length of the CDR3 is 13 residues. V was pared by 0 bases and J by 7 bases, with 10 bases between. Germline-derived CDR1 and CDR2 are MGHRA and YSYEKL. The CDR3 protein is CASSQDTETEQYF. DNA of the CDR3: TGCGCCAGCAGCCAAGATACGGAAACTGAGCAGTACTTC.

The rearrangement links TRBV7-9 to TRBJ1-3; D uncertain. V gave up 6 bases and J gave up 0 bases, with 9 bases separating them. CDR1 SEHNR and CDR2 FQNEAQ come from the germline V gene (reference sequence). CDR3 length: 14 residues. The CDR3 nucleotides are TGTGCCAGCAGGAGGGATTCCTCTGGAAACACCATATATTTT. It translates to CASRRDSSGNTIYF.

V is TRBV4-3 and J is TRBJ1-5; TRBD1 matches 9 bases. The V and J ends lost 0 bases and 7 bases, in that order; junction bases with no gene match: 4. Germline V gives CDR1 LGHNA, CDR2 YSLEER. CDR3 size: 15 residues. This chain's CDR3 is CASSQEWTGDQPQHF. CDR3 in DNA: TGCGCCAGCAGCCAAGAGTGGACAGGGGACCAGCCCCAGCATTTT.

The chain recombines TRBV6-1 with TRBJ2-2; D unclear. V lost 7 bases to trimming and J lost 7 bases, with 13 bases between them. CDR1 is MNHNS, CDR2 SASEGT, per germline. This CDR3 contains 13 residues. CDR3 DNA: TGTGCCAGCAAAGTGGGTTATGTCGGGGAGCTGTTTTTT. It specifies CASKVGYVGELFF.

The chain is built from TRBV7-2 and TRBJ1-3, with D perhaps matching TRBD1 (5 bases). Germline loops: CDR1 SGHTA, CDR2 FQGNSA. V was pared by 0 bases and J by 2 bases, with 8 bases between. This CDR3 has 15 residues. CDR3 amino acids: CASSLAGQTGNTIYF. In DNA, the CDR3 is TGTGCCAGCAGCTTAGCGGGGCAGACTGGAAACACCATATATTTT.

This clone was detected only once. CDR3 in amino acids: CATRGAGYEQYF. The CDR3 region has the DNA TGTGCCACCAGGGGGGCCGGCTACGAGCAGTACTTC. The chain links TRBV15 to TRBJ2-7; perhaps TRBD1 as D (6 bases). V was trimmed by 6 bases and J by 3 bases, leaving 9 bases between them. The CDR3 consists of 12 residues. The V gene's germline CDR1 is LNHNV and CDR2 YYDKDF (reference sequence).

This chain links TRBV11-2 with TRBJ1-2; TRBD1 might be the D (6 bases). The CDR3 runs 17 residues. Germline CDR1 reads SGHAT; CDR2 reads FQNNGV. Trimming removed 5 bases at V and 5 bases at J, with 24 bases between. The CDR3 DNA reads as TGTGCCAGCAGCAGTCGAGGGGGGTGGACAGCGCCTTATGGCTACACCTTC. Translated, it gives CASSSRGGWTAPYGYTF.

The chain joins TRBV7-9 to TRBJ1-1; D is undetermined. Germline lookup yields CDR1 SEHNR and CDR2 FQNEAQ (reference sequence). This CDR3 has 13 amino acids. V was trimmed by 3 bases and J by 3 bases, leaving 8 bases between them. CDR3 sequence: CASSLSGDTEAFF. The CDR3 DNA follows: TGTGCCAGCAGCTTGAGTGGGGACACTGAAGCTTTCTTT.

This clone was found once. This chain joins TRBV11-2 and TRBJ1-1; 12 bases map to TRBD1. Germline CDR1 is SGHAT and CDR2 is FQNNGV. The CDR3 is made up of 17 amino acids. V shed 5 bases, J shed 1 base, and the junction held 8 bases outside the gene matches. The CDR3 protein is CASSPPGTGGPNTEAFF. Here the CDR3 DNA reads TGTGCCAGCAGCCCGCCCGGGACAGGGGGCCCGAACACTGAAGCTTTCTTT.

This sequence joins TRBV5-4 and TRBJ2-2, with D possibly being TRBD2 (5 bases). The CDR3 is 13 amino acids. V lost 6 bases and J lost 8, with 14 bases in between. Germline-derived CDR1 and CDR2 are SGHNT and YYREEE (reference sequence). CDR3 DNA sequence: TGTGCCAGCACCTTCCCCGGGGTTGGGGAGCTGTTTTTT. Translated, it gives CASTFPGVGELFF.

The chain is built from TRBV9 and TRBJ1-5, with D perhaps TRBD1 (5 bases). Germline V gives CDR1 SGDLS, CDR2 YYNGEE. V was pared by 0 bases and J by 0 bases, with 7 bases between. The CDR3 extends over 15 amino acids. The CDR3 spells CASSVAGASNQPQHF. As DNA, the CDR3 is TGTGCCAGCAGCGTAGCTGGGGCTAGCAATCAGCCCCAGCATTTT.

This chain joins TRBV9 and TRBJ1-2; TRBD1 agrees at 7 bases. This CDR3 region has 14 residues. V trimming: 4 bases; J trimming: 8 bases; junction bases outside the gene matches: 11. Germline CDR1 reads SGDLS; CDR2 reads YYNGEE. The CDR3 DNA follows: TGTGCCAGCAGCACTAATACAGGGGTGGAGGGCTACACCTTC. Its translation is CASSTNTGVEGYTF.

The rearrangement links TRBV10-1 to TRBJ2-3, with D unclear. V shed 3 bases and J shed 3 bases, with 7 bases lying between them. This CDR3 has 13 residues. Germline assignment: CDR1 WNHNN and CDR2 SYGVQD (reference sequence). Here the CDR3 reads CASSDPQTDTQYF. CDR3 DNA sequence: TGCGCCAGCAGTGATCCCCAGACAGATACGCAGTATTTT.

J is TRBJ2-1 and V is TRBV9; 7 nucleotides match TRBD2. J was trimmed by 0 bases and V by 1 base; bases with no gene match: 4. From germline, CDR1 is SGDLS and CDR2 YYNGEE. The CDR3 consists of 16 residues. Written as DNA, the CDR3 is TGTGCCAGCAGCGTAAAAGGACTAGTCTCCTACAATGAGCAGTTCTTC. Protein product: CASSVKGLVSYNEQFF.

This clone showed up just once. The rearrangement joins TRBV28 to TRBJ2-3; D uncertain. V was trimmed by 7 bases and J by 6 bases, leaving 17 bases between them. Germline-derived CDR1 and CDR2 are MDHEN and SYDVKM. This CDR3 has 14 residues. CDR3 loop: CASMGFLEPDTQYF. CDR3 bases: TGTGCCAGCATGGGGTTCCTGGAGCCCGATACGCAGTATTTT. Combining the CDR3 with reference TRBV28 and TRBJ2-3 gives the whole variable domain DVKVTQSSRYLVKRTGEKVFLECVQDMDHENMFWYRQDPGLGLRLIYFSYDVKMKEKGDIPEGYSVSREKKERFSLILESASTNQTSMYLCASMGFLEPDTQYFGPGTRLTVL.

The V and J genes are TRBV5-6 and TRBJ2-7, with 11 nucleotides matching TRBD2. The CDR3 spans 14 residues. J was trimmed by 3 bases and V by 2 bases; bases with no gene match: 1. The germline V gene encodes CDR1 SGHDT and CDR2 YYEEEE. The CDR3 region has the DNA TGTGCCAGCAGCTTCGGACTAGCGGGCTACGAGCAGTACTTC. Its protein is CASSFGLAGYEQYF.

The chain couples TRBV7-2 to TRBJ2-3, with TRBD1 matching 8 bases. The CDR3 is 17 residues long. Germline loops: CDR1 SGHTA, CDR2 FQGNSA. J gave up 0 bases and V 6 bases, and 11 bases lay outside the gene matches. This chain's CDR3 is CASRPIGTGISTDTQYF. The CDR3, as DNA: TGTGCCAGCAGGCCTATCGGGACAGGTATTAGCACAGATACGCAGTATTTT.